Listed here is a single T cell receptor (beta chain). Original data processing: Estimation of nucleated cell counts was performed using reference gene primer amplification. Assay: immunoSEQ multiplex PCR; the TCRdb copy retains only in-frame clones and omits some. From that table come the V and J calls and clone size; the DNA was used to work out D and trimming. The sample contains 140,000 to 150,000 clones, 80% to 90% of which appear only once. This entry is derived from a study of blood T cell repertoires in COVID-19. For the study at large: Material from acute and convalescent COVID-19 was sourced from the United States, Italy and Spain. T cells, B-cell-depleted T cells, or PBMCs supplied cDNA or gDNA.

This CDR3 has 12 residues. Germline CDR1 is MGHRA and CDR2 is YSYEKL. Between the trimmed V and J ends, which lost 5 bases and 3 bases, there was a span of 5 bases. This clonotype was sampled from a woman in her forties or fifties with acute or convalescent COVID-19. The chain has TRBV4-1 and TRBJ1-3; unclear D gene. The sequencing input was peripheral blood. The chain's CDR3 is CASSFSGNTIYF. In DNA, the CDR3 is TGCGCCAGCAGCTTTAGTGGAAACACCATATATTTT.